This TCR beta chain is drawn from a study of blood T cell repertoires in COVID-19. Study in general: Collection of acute and convalescent COVID-19 samples took place in the United States, Italy and Spain. T cells, B-cell-depleted T cells, or PBMCs provided the cDNA or gDNA that served as material.

Per the authors' pipeline: Amplification from reference gene primers served as the basis for estimated nucleated cell counts. Clones were read by immunoSEQ multiplex PCR, and TCRdb kept only the in-frame ones, dropping some. That table furnishes V, J and clone size, whereas the DNA furnished D and trimming. The sample yields 250,000 to 300,000 clones, almost 85% seen once. Germline assignment: CDR1 MNHEY and CDR2 SVGAGI. V was clipped by 2 bases and J by 6 bases; unmatched bases: 5. This CDR3 spans 15 amino acids. The TCR comes from a man between 50 and 59 years old with active or convalescent COVID-19. The sample taken for sequencing was peripheral blood. The chain combines TRBV6-5 with TRBJ2-1, with 9 bases identical to TRBD2. CDR3 sequence: CASSYGASGTNEQFF. The CDR3 DNA sequence: TGTGCCAGCAGTTACGGGGCTAGCGGGACCAATGAGCAGTTCTTC.